The 9 T cell receptor beta chains presented below share a single source sample, sequenced in a study of long-term antiretroviral therapy in people with HIV (dated by TCRdb to between 2021 and 2023). The immunoSEQ hsTCRB v3.0 assay was used at survey level resolution to sequence the TRB variable region. The table was pulled from immuneACCESS by TCRdb, which kept in-frame rearrangements only. Such tables lose some clones; where checked, under half of the loss comes from unresolved V genes, and the rest has no known cause. The sample table records about 35,000 clones; roughly 74% of these occur just once. About 3.5% of the sample goes to the ten largest clones. Sequencing used unsorted PBMCs, obtained 3 years after starting antiretroviral therapy. These receptors originate from a man aged 45-65 years with HIV.

The CDR3 coding sequence is TGCAGCCGGGGGGGGAGCTATGGCTACACCTTC. It codes for CSRGGSYGYTF. The chain links TRBV29-1 to TRBJ1-2; TRBD1 is a possible D gene (5 bases). This CDR3 has 11 amino acids. Germline CDR1 SQVTM, CDR2 ANQGSEA. Between the trimmed V and J ends, which lost 8 bases and 4 bases, there was a span of 11 bases.

V gene TRBV7-6 combines with J gene TRBJ2-6, with a possible D match to TRBD2 (5 bases). The CDR3 is 17 amino acids. In germline, CDR1 is SGHVS, CDR2 FNYEAQ. Trimming stripped 1 base from V and 0 bases from J, with 10 bases between. The CDR3 sequence: CASSLVPRGSGANVLTF. The CDR3 DNA reads as TGTGCCAGCAGCTTAGTCCCCCGGGGCTCTGGGGCCAACGTCCTGACTTTC.

V is TRBV2 and J is TRBJ2-7, with 8 nucleotides matching TRBD2. The CDR3 consists of 14 residues. Germline loops: CDR1 SNHLY, CDR2 FYNNEI. V was pared by 7 bases and J by 6 bases, with 11 bases of the junction left unmatched. The CDR3 bases are TGTGCCAGCAATACCGGGCCGGGAGGGAGCGAGCAGTACTTC. Translating gives CASNTGPGGSEQYF.

The CDR3 loop is CSVDGGLHEQYF. CDR3 bases: TGCAGCGTTGACGGAGGACTCCACGAGCAGTACTTC. The chain carries TRBV29-1 and TRBJ2-7, with a tentative D call TRBD2 (5 bases). The germline V gene encodes CDR1 SQVTM and CDR2 ANQGSEA. V was cut by 3 bases and J by 5 bases, with 11 bases left in between. This CDR3 region has 12 residues.

This chain links TRBV6-6 with TRBJ2-2, with TRBD1 identical over 9 bases. The CDR3 is 15 residues long. Germline lookup yields CDR1 MNHNY and CDR2 SVGAGI (reference sequence). J lost 7 bases, V lost 6 bases, and 9 bases had no gene match. The CDR3 nucleotides are TGTGCCAGCAGCGGAACAGGGGGCTTTAGCGGGGAGCTGTTTTTT. Residues: CASSGTGGFSGELFF.

The CDR3 protein is CASSPLVREYNEQFF. CDR3 bases: TGTGCCAGCTCACCTTTAGTCAGGGAGTACAATGAGCAGTTCTTC. The chain combines TRBV18 with TRBJ2-1; tentatively, D is TRBD1 or TRBD2 (5 bases each). Germline CDR1 KGHSH, CDR2 LQKENI. V was shortened by 3 bases and J by 4 bases, with 13 bases between the two germline ends. The CDR3 totals 15 residues.

This clone was detected once. The CDR3 protein is CASSNLQGEQYF. The CDR3 region has the DNA TGTGCCAGCAGCAATTTACAGGGAGAGCAGTACTTC. The chain employs TRBV7-9 and TRBJ2-7; possibly TRBD1 for D (6 bases). Deletions cut 5 bases from V and 7 bases from J, with 12 bases between. In germline, CDR1 is SEHNR, CDR2 FQNEAQ (reference sequence). The CDR3 is 12 residues long.

V gene TRBV15 combines with J gene TRBJ1-1, with D possibly matching TRBD1 (5 bases). Per the germline V gene, CDR1 is LNHNV and CDR2 is YYDKDF (reference sequence). V was clipped by 4 bases and J by 1 base, with 13 bases between them. There are 15 residues in the CDR3. The CDR3 sequence: CATSTLLTGNTEAFF. The CDR3 nucleotides are TGTGCCACCAGCACCTTACTTACAGGGAACACTGAAGCTTTCTTT.

The chain is built from TRBV7-2 and TRBJ2-1, with D possibly being TRBD2 (5 bases). CDR1 SGHTA and CDR2 FQGNSA come from the germline V gene. Deletions cut 7 bases from V and 7 bases from J, with 14 bases between. The CDR3 extends over 13 amino acids. CDR3 sequence: CASTAWTGNEQFF. The DNA of the CDR3 is TGTGCCAGCACCGCCTGGACGGGGAATGAGCAGTTCTTC.